Presented here are 27 T cell receptor beta chains from one specimen sequenced in a study of CD8+ T cells in alopecia areata. cDNA prepared by RNA extraction and subsequent reverse transcription served as the template for sequencing. TCRdb's table, derived via immunoSEQ multiplex PCR, lists solely in-frame clones and lacks some. This repertoire shows 110,000 to 150,000 clones, approximately 60% found once; its top ten account for roughly a third. Sample: CD8+ T cells sorted from blood. The receptors derive from a human donor in good health.

The chain recombines TRBV5-6 with TRBJ2-3; D unresolved. The CDR3 has 12 amino acids. With 2 bases removed from V and 3 bases from J, the gap between germline ends came to 4 bases. Germline V CDR1 and CDR2: SGHDT, YYEEEE. CDR3 amino acids: CASSFPTDTQYF. CDR3 DNA: TGTGCCAGCAGCTTCCCTACAGATACGCAGTATTTT.

The chain recombines TRBV19 with TRBJ2-2; 7 nucleotides line up with TRBD1. The CDR3 has 17 amino acids. Trimming cost V 4 bases and J 2 bases; bases outside gene matches: 10. Germline V lookup: CDR1 LNHDA, CDR2 SQIVND (reference sequence). This CDR3 reads CASSNPDRVPNTGELFF. The CDR3 DNA sequence: TGTGCCAGTAGTAACCCCGACAGGGTACCTAACACCGGGGAGCTGTTTTTT.

The rearrangement joins TRBV13 to TRBJ1-1; 8 nucleotides align to TRBD1. Germline lookup yields CDR1 PRHDT and CDR2 FYEKMQ (reference sequence). With 5 bases clipped from V and 11 bases from J, the junction kept 10 bases outside the gene matches. The CDR3 sequence is 13 residues long. CDR3 in DNA: TGTGCCAGCAGCCCTACTGGGACAGGTCGCGCTTTCTTT. Protein sequence: CASSPTGTGRAFF.

The sample holds one count of this clone. The chain links TRBV25-1 to TRBJ1-1; the D is unclear. Per the germline V gene, CDR1 is MGHDK and CDR2 is SYGVNS. V lost 2 bases and J lost 4, with 5 bases in between. The CDR3 length is 12 residues. CDR3 in amino acids: CASSEGPTEAFF. CDR3 nucleotide sequence: TGTGCCAGCAGTGAAGGGCCCACTGAAGCTTTCTTT.

The chain links TRBV29-1 to TRBJ1-1, with D uncertain. This CDR3 is 15 amino acids long. Germline V gene lookup returns CDR1 SQVTM and CDR2 ANQGSEA. With 3 bases removed from V and 0 bases from J, the gap between germline ends came to 14 bases. The CDR3: CSVDLGISLNTEAFF. Written as DNA, the CDR3 is TGCAGCGTTGATTTGGGGATTTCTCTGAACACTGAAGCTTTCTTT. Full variable domain (outside the CDR3, taken from reference TRBV29-1 and TRBJ1-1): SAVISQKPSRDICQRGTSLTIQCQVDSQVTMMFWYRQQPGQSLTLIATANQGSEATYESGFVIDKFPISRPNLTFSTLTVSNMSPEDSSIYLCSVDLGISLNTEAFFGQGTRLTVV.

The genes are TRBV9 and TRBJ2-3; 7 positions agree with TRBD2. There are 14 residues in the CDR3. Germline lookup yields CDR1 SGDLS and CDR2 YYNGEE. Trimming removed 3 bases from V and 1 base from J; junction bases left unmatched: 2. The CDR3 DNA follows: TGTGCCAGCAGCGCTACTAGCGGCACAGATACGCAGTATTTT. This sequence encodes CASSATSGTDTQYF.

This chain uses TRBV7-8 with TRBJ2-1; no firm D call. The length of the CDR3 is 15 residues. V lost 0 bases to trimming and J lost 0 bases, with 6 bases between them. CDR1 is SGHVS and CDR2 is FQNEAQ in the germline V gene. In nucleotides, the CDR3 is TGTGCCAGCAGCTTAGCTTCGAGCTCCTACAATGAGCAGTTCTTC. Its translation is CASSLASSSYNEQFF. The whole variable domain, filled in from reference TRBV7-8 and TRBJ2-1, reads GAGVSQSPRYKVAKRGQDVALRCDPISGHVSLFWYQQALGQGPEFLTYFQNEAQLDKSGLPSDRFFAERPEGSVSTLKIQRTQQEDSAVYLCASSLASSSYNEQFFGPGTRLTVL.

The rearrangement uses TRBV30 and TRBJ2-7, with 8 bases lining up with TRBD2. This CDR3 is 14 amino acids long. Germline CDR1 is GTSNPN and CDR2 is SVGIG (reference sequence). The ends lost 1 base at V and 6 bases at J; junction bases unmatched: 8. In DNA, the CDR3 is TGTGCCTGGAGTGGAGCTAGCGGGCGGCCCGAGCAGTACTTC. Its protein is CAWSGASGRPEQYF.

Only a few counts were recorded for this clone. The chain couples TRBV5-6 to TRBJ2-1, with D tentatively TRBD2 (6 bases). Germline V gene lookup returns CDR1 SGHDT and CDR2 YYEEEE. CDR3 length: 14 amino acids. Trimming took off 2 bases at V and 3 bases at J, with 9 bases between the two ends. The chain's CDR3 is CASSFGRGYNEQFF. The DNA of the CDR3 is TGTGCCAGCAGCTTCGGGCGGGGCTACAATGAGCAGTTCTTC.

The chain combines TRBV7-9 with TRBJ1-2; D not resolved. The CDR3 length is 14 residues. Germline V gives CDR1 SEHNR, CDR2 FQNEAQ (reference sequence). Trimming took off 5 bases at V and 0 bases at J, with 10 bases between the two ends. CDR3 region: CASSQVLANYGYTF. In DNA form, the CDR3 reads TGTGCCAGCAGCCAGGTCCTAGCTAACTATGGCTACACCTTC.

This chain joins TRBV29-1 and TRBJ2-3; D not resolved. Trimming removed 1 base from V and 0 bases from J, with 11 bases in between. Germline V gene lookup returns CDR1 SQVTM and CDR2 ANQGSEA. There are 15 residues in the CDR3. CDR3 in amino acids: CSVEVDGTSTDTQYF. The CDR3 nucleotides read TGCAGCGTTGAAGTGGACGGTACTAGCACAGATACGCAGTATTTT.

The V gene is TRBV18, the J gene TRBJ2-1; D is unresolved. Looked up from germline, CDR1 is KGHSH and CDR2 is LQKENI. V gave up 3 bases and J gave up 0 bases, with 12 bases separating them. The CDR3 runs to 16 residues. The CDR3 region is CASSPPGSSSYNEQFF. DNA for the CDR3: TGTGCCAGCTCACCTCCAGGATCGAGCTCCTACAATGAGCAGTTCTTC.

The chain's CDR3 is CASSLEPGKYQETQYF. In DNA form, the CDR3 reads TGTGCCAGCAGCTTAGAGCCAGGAAAGTACCAAGAGACCCAGTACTTC. J is TRBJ2-5 and V is TRBV11-2; D remains unclear. The CDR3 totals 16 residues. V was clipped by 0 bases and J by 0 bases, with 11 bases between them. Germline V gene sequence: CDR1 SGHAT, CDR2 FQNNGV.

The chain links TRBV28 to TRBJ2-1, with D perhaps matching TRBD2 (5 bases). The CDR3 extends over 14 amino acids. The V and J ends lost 5 bases and 5 bases respectively, with 13 bases between them. CDR1 is MDHEN, CDR2 SYDVKM, per germline. The chain's CDR3 is CASSEGSRDNEQFF. Here the CDR3 DNA reads TGTGCCAGCAGTGAGGGCAGCCGAGACAATGAGCAGTTCTTC.

A word on this clone: Sequence at one end of the junction differs from germline and may be a read error. The rearrangement uses TRBV29-1 and TRBJ1-1; D is unresolved. The CDR3 runs 12 residues. CDR1 is SQVTM, CDR2 ANQGSEA, per germline. In DNA form, the CDR3 reads TGCAGCGTAGAAGCGGACGGCCCTGAAGCTTTCTTT. Translation: CSVEADGPEAFF.

This sequence joins TRBV27 and TRBJ1-2; D gene ambiguous. The CDR3 length is 15 residues. Germline V lookup: CDR1 MNHEY, CDR2 SMNVEV (reference sequence). The V gene lost 0 bases and the J gene lost 5 bases, with 13 bases spanning the gap. CDR3 sequence (DNA): TGTGCCAGCAGTTTATCCCCGAACAGACGTTATGGCTACACCTTC. Translated, it gives CASSLSPNRRYGYTF.

The V gene is TRBV6-6, the J gene TRBJ2-7; no reliable D call. This CDR3 region has 12 residues. Germline V CDR1 and CDR2: MNHNY, SVGAGI (reference sequence). V was trimmed by 5 bases and J by 4 bases, leaving 9 bases between them. CDR3 sequence: CASSTGLYEQYF. Written as DNA, the CDR3 is TGTGCCAGCAGTACGGGTTTATACGAGCAGTACTTC.

This chain links TRBV29-1 with TRBJ2-1; TRBD2 might be the D (7 bases). Germline CDR1 and CDR2: SQVTM and ANQGSEA. The CDR3 extends over 12 amino acids. Trimming took 6 bases from V and 8 from J, leaving 14 bases between them. In DNA, the CDR3 is TGCAGCGTCGGGGGAGGGGGGCATGAGCAGTTCTTC. Its protein is CSVGGGGHEQFF.

V usage is TRBV6-5 and J usage is TRBJ1-1; D is perhaps TRBD1 (6 bases). CDR1 MNHEY and CDR2 SVGAGI come from the germline V gene. Trimming shortened V by 6 bases and J by 5 bases, and 19 bases separated the two germline ends. This CDR3 has 15 amino acids. The CDR3, as DNA: TGTGCCAGCAGAGAGGGGACATTGGTGTTGACTGAAGCTTTCTTT. It specifies CASREGTLVLTEAFF.

This chain uses TRBV14 with TRBJ2-7, with TRBD2 matching 7 bases. After removal of 0 bases from V and 6 bases from J, the junction contained 2 bases not matched to a gene. Germline CDR1 is SGHDN and CDR2 is FVKESK. This CDR3 is 13 amino acids long. As DNA, the CDR3 is TGTGCCAGCAGCCAAGATCGGGGGGTCGAGCAGTACTTC. The encoded protein is CASSQDRGVEQYF.

The chain uses TRBV29-1 and TRBJ2-2; D gene ambiguous. The CDR3 runs 11 residues. The ends were cut back, 5 bases at V and 4 bases at J, with 5 bases in the middle. Germline V CDR1 and CDR2: SQVTM, ANQGSEA. The CDR3 nucleotides are TGCAGCGTTTGGGTCACCGGGGAGCTGTTTTTT. Protein sequence: CSVWVTGELFF.

CDR3 sequence reads: CASSLATTDTQYF. CDR3 sequence (DNA): TGTGCCAGCAGCTTAGCAACCACAGATACGCAGTATTTT. The gene calls are TRBV7-2 and TRBJ2-3; no clear D. The CDR3 extends over 13 amino acids. Germline loops: CDR1 SGHTA, CDR2 FQGNSA. The V gene lost 0 bases and the J gene lost 2 bases, with 3 bases spanning the gap.

This clone was detected a few times. This sequence joins TRBV7-6 and TRBJ1-2; tentatively, D is TRBD1 (5 bases). The CDR3 is 13 amino acids. Germline V CDR1 and CDR2: SGHVS, FNYEAQ. V was pared by 5 bases and J by 6 bases, with 13 bases between. CDR3: CASSNRDSDGYTF. CDR3 bases: TGTGCCAGCAGCAACCGGGACTCAGATGGCTACACCTTC.

This clone came up a few times. The chain uses TRBV19 and TRBJ1-5; D gene ambiguous. The CDR3 runs to 12 residues. Germline V gene data show CDR1 as LNHDA and CDR2 as SQIVND (reference sequence). Trimming shortened V by 4 bases and J by 7 bases, and 8 bases separated the two germline ends. The CDR3 DNA follows: TGTGCCAGTAGTAAACCCGGGCAGCCCCAGCATTTT. Its protein product is CASSKPGQPQHF. The full variable domain, its missing parts supplied by reference TRBV19 and TRBJ1-5, is DGGITQSPKYLFRKEGQNVTLSCEQNLNHDAMYWYRQDPGQGLRLIYYSQIVNDFQKGDIAEGYSVSREKKESFPLTVTSAQKNPTAFYLCASSKPGQPQHFGDGTRLSIL.

The V gene is TRBV13, the J gene TRBJ1-1, with D tentatively TRBD1 (6 bases). Trimming cost V 4 bases and J 1 base, with 10 bases left between them. This CDR3 comprises 14 residues. The V gene's germline CDR1 is PRHDT and CDR2 FYEKMQ (reference sequence). CDR3 loop: CASSSDRTNTEAFF. The CDR3 DNA is TGTGCCAGCAGCTCTGACAGGACGAACACTGAAGCTTTCTTT. Using reference TRBV13 and TRBJ1-1 for the parts outside the CDR3, the full variable domain is AAGVIQSPRHLIKEKRETATLKCYPIPRHDTVYWYQQGPGQDPQFLISFYEKMQSDKGSIPDRFSAQQFSDYHSELNMSSLELGDSALYFCASSSDRTNTEAFFGQGTRLTVV.

This chain links TRBV2 with TRBJ2-4; the match to TRBD2 covers 11 bases. The trim removed 6 bases at V and 6 bases at J, leaving 7 bases unmatched. CDR1 is SNHLY, CDR2 FYNNEI, per germline. The CDR3 consists of 15 residues. The CDR3 loop reads CASRSGTSGINIQYF. Written as DNA, the CDR3 is TGTGCCAGCAGGTCCGGGACTAGCGGAATAAACATTCAGTACTTC.

The chain has TRBV5-1 and TRBJ2-7; 8 positions match TRBD1. Germline V gene data show CDR1 as SGHRS and CDR2 as YFSETQ. J gave up 5 bases and V 2 bases, and 6 bases lay outside the gene matches. This CDR3 contains 14 residues. The CDR3 loop reads CASSFRGRVHEQYF. Here the CDR3 DNA reads TGCGCCAGCAGCTTCAGGGGGCGCGTCCACGAGCAGTACTTC. The full variable domain, in which reference TRBV5-1 and TRBJ2-7 provide the parts outside the CDR3, is KAGVTQTPRYLIKTRGQQVTLSCSPISGHRSVSWYQQTPGQGLQFLFEYFSETQRNKGNFPGRFSGRQFSNSRSEMNVSTLELGDSALYLCASSFRGRVHEQYFGPGTRLTVT.